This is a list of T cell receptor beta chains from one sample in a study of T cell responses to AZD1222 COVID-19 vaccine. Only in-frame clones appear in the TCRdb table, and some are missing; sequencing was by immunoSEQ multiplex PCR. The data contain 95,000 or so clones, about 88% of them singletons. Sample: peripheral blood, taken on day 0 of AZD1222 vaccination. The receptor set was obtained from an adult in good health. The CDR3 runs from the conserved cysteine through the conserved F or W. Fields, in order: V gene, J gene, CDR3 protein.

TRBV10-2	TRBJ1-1	CASSEVPWNTEAFF
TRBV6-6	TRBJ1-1	CASSRIRDITISNTEAFF
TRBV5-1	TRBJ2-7	CASSPRTGFGYEQYF
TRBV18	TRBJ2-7	CASSSQGAAYEQYF
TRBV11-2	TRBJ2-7	CASSPGLSYEQYF
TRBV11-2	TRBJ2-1	CASSDYRSGVYNEQFF
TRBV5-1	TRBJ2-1	CASSLDATSYNEQFF
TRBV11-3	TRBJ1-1	CASSLVGRGAFF
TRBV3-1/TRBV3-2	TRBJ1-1	CASSRQGFNTEAFF
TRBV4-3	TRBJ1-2	CASSQESRVANYGYTF
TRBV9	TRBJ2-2	CASSVMNTGELFF
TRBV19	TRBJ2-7	CASSIARGQGYEQYF
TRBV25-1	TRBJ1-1	CASSALTGNTEAFF
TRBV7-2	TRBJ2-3	CASSPRQSLSTDTQYF
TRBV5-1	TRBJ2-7	CASSLESGGKYEQYF
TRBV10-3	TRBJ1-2	CAISEAGNTNYGYTF
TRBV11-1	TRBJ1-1	CASSLGHNTEAFF
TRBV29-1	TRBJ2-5	CSVDGGTQETQYF
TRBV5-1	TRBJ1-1	CASSLGGLGTEAFF
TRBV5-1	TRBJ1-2	CASSFAGGYGYTF
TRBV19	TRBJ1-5	CASSGGGQGRQPQHF